This T cell receptor (beta chain) was sequenced in a study of shared clonotypes between healthy human individuals. Naive CD8 cells lacked CD45RO, underwent positive selection for CCR7 and left out terminally differentiated effector memory CD45RA+ cells. Whole-study results and caveats: Relative to their counterparts shared across all four donors, non-shared clonotypes exhibited diminished generation probabilities.

V lost 6 bases to trimming and J lost 5 bases, with 16 bases between them. Germline assignment: CDR1 SGHAT and CDR2 FQNNGV. This CDR3 spans 14 amino acids. With regard to this clone: Antigen specificity is unknown.

The protocol was immunoSEQ multiplex PCR, while the TCRdb copy is restricted to in-frame clones and leaves out a portion. The repertoire includes approximately 1.9 million clones, 93% of them detected once, and 1.5% to 2% sits in the top ten. The origin of this receptor is a man aged 18 to 30 in good health. Some clones in this sample may be carry-over from other donors' samples. J is TRBJ2-5 and V is TRBV11-2, with D unclear. The sequencing input was naive CD8+ T cells from PBMCs. Written as DNA, the CDR3 is TGTGCCAGCAGTCAAAGTGGCTCCAAGGAGACCCAGTACTTC. Translating gives CASSQSGSKETQYF.